Below, one T cell receptor (beta chain) is given with its context. This record belongs to a study of blood T cell repertoires in COVID-19. As for the study in general: The origin of the acute and convalescent COVID-19 samples was the United States, Italy and Spain. Sources were T cells, B-cell-depleted T cells, or PBMCs; the material itself was cDNA or gDNA.

In assigning cohorts, the study relied on participant-reported clinical history. Per the original data handling: For nucleated cells, counts were estimated from reference gene primer amplification. Assay: immunoSEQ multiplex PCR; the TCRdb copy retains only in-frame clones and omits some. D and trimming were read from the DNA, whereas the V and J calls and clone size are those reported in that table. This sample has approximately 290,000 clones, with 70% to 90% found just once. CDR3 length equals 14 residues. Trimming removed 7 bases from V and 3 bases from J; junction bases left unmatched: 9. Germline CDR1 and CDR2: MDHEN and SYDVKM.

Sequenced material: PBMCs or T cells enriched from blood (not recorded which). This TCR was sampled from a woman younger than 45 who had recovered from COVID-19. The chain recombines TRBV28 with TRBJ2-7; 7 nucleotides agree with TRBD1. CDR3 loop: CASTPGQRIYEQYF. The CDR3, as DNA: TGTGCCAGCACCCCGGGACAGAGAATCTACGAGCAGTACTTC.